This T cell receptor beta chain was recovered during a study of monozygotic twins with inflammatory bowel disease. General study findings and limits: IBD patients shared fewer clonotypes with other individuals than healthy twins, especially patients with disease activity signs. IBD patients carried less diverse TCRbeta repertoires (inverse Simpson) than healthy co-twins.

The length of the CDR3 is 15 residues. Per germline, CDR1 SGHTA and CDR2 FQGNSA. Template switching added UMIs carrying a 6-nucleotide sample barcode. After re-calling the 5' RACE reads, TCRdb lists one entry per CDR3 protein, DNA absent. This sample carries roughly 150,000 distinct CDR3 sequences, with around 2.5% going to the ten biggest clones. Note on this clonotype: Its antigen is not identified.

The rearrangement joins TRBV7-2 to TRBJ2-2; TCRdb indicates TRBD2, and absent DNA this call remains unverified. This clonotype was sampled from a human donor with ulcerative colitis or Crohn's disease, or a healthy co-twin of an affected twin (not recorded which). The sample consisted of blood. The CDR3: CASSWTSTGTGELFF. The variable domain in full, completed from reference TRBV7-2 and TRBJ2-2, reads GAGVSQSPSNKVTEKGKDVELRCDPISGHTALYWYRQSLGQGLEFLIYFQGNSAPDKSGLPSDRFSAERTGGSVSTLTIQRTQQEDSAVYLCASSWTSTGTGELFFGEGSRLTVL.